The rows below give T cell receptor beta chains drawn from one sample of a study of response to subunit inactivated influenza vaccine. TCRdb fed the RT-PCR reads into MiXCR, producing one record per CDR3 protein. This sample has 590,000 or so distinct CDR3 sequences, with around 15% found just once. The sample here was PBMCs from blood, taken 14 to 15 days before vaccination. The source of these receptors is a man aged 50 to 60 who received an inactivated influenza vaccine. The CDR3 runs from the conserved cysteine through the conserved F or W. A D gene is named only where the DNA matches it firmly. Clone size is not always given. Where it is, it says once, few, many or a class for expanded clones.

d_call | clone_size | j_call | v_call | cdr3_aa
- | - | TRBJ2-1 | TRBV4-2 | CASSAETGRSYNEQFF
- | few | TRBJ2-7 | TRBV20-1 | CSARGGTAYEQYF
TRBD1 | - | TRBJ2-3 | TRBV6-2/TRBV6-3 | CASSYRGQGEKGPQYF
TRBD2 | - | TRBJ2-1 | TRBV10-3 | CAISVGLGNNEQFF
- | once | TRBJ2-5 | TRBV10-3 | CAISHTGTEETQYF
- | - | TRBJ2-1 | TRBV24-1 | CATSDGTSSYNEQFF
- | - | TRBJ2-3 | TRBV7-2 | CASSSRPSTDTQYF
- | few | TRBJ1-2 | TRBV15 | CATSRERGGNYGYTF
- | many | TRBJ2-1 | TRBV12-3/TRBV12-4 | CASSLLRAEQFF
- | few | TRBJ2-7 | TRBV2 | CASRGRTYEQYF
- | few | TRBJ1-6 | TRBV3-1 | CASSQGLSGGNSPLHF
- | few | TRBJ1-2 | TRBV10-2 | CASSGGLYGYTF
- | many | TRBJ1-5 | TRBV7-9 | CASSLALGQPQHF
TRBD1 | many | TRBJ2-2 | TRBV4-1 | CASSQPSGTGVDTGELFF
- | - | TRBJ2-7 | TRBV11-2 | CASSLVMGTSYEQYF
- | - | TRBJ2-3 | TRBV15 | CATGDRTRGDTQYF
- | - | TRBJ2-2 | TRBV3-1 | CASSQEWAETGELFF
TRBD1 | few | TRBJ2-7 | TRBV29-1 | CSVQTGRNNEQYF
- | - | TRBJ1-2 | TRBV4-3 | CASSQDPTSMSGYTF
TRBD1 | many | TRBJ2-2 | TRBV2 | CASSETGAGLFF
- | once | TRBJ2-2 | TRBV12-3/TRBV12-4 | CSSKTGGASTGELFF
TRBD1 | - | TRBJ2-5 | TRBV28 | CASSLPTGTGLEETQYF
- | few | TRBJ1-5 | TRBV20-1 | CSARDGTNPNQPQHF
TRBD1 | - | TRBJ2-2 | TRBV7-9 | CASRLQGPNTGELFF
TRBD1 | - | TRBJ1-2 | TRBV6-2/TRBV6-3 | CASSYTAGGIDGYTF
TRBD2 | - | TRBJ2-1 | TRBV4-3 | CASSQDATSGHNEQFF
TRBD2 | - | TRBJ2-1 | TRBV20-1 | CSARDWGGYNEQFF
TRBD1 | many | TRBJ1-2 | TRBV12-3/TRBV12-4 | CASSSSAIGTAYGYTF
- | - | TRBJ2-2 | TRBV5-1 | CASRNQGGTGELFF
TRBD1 | many | TRBJ1-1 | TRBV12-3/TRBV12-4 | CASSWDSMNTEAFF
TRBD2 | - | TRBJ2-3 | TRBV5-1 | CASSLVLAGAVDTQYF